These T cell receptor beta chains were read from a single sample in a study of cytomegalovirus exposure and HLA in healthy donors. Only in-frame clones appear in the TCRdb table, and some are missing; sequencing was by immunoSEQ multiplex PCR. The sample has some 150,000 clones; 55% to 80% are singletons. The sequencing input was PBMCs. These receptors all stem from a woman aged 35 to 49 in good health and CMV-seronegative. Each CDR3 is given with its conserved first and last residue. D genes are given only for firm matches. Not all rows give a size; the values are once, few, many and, for expanded clones, a class.

d_call clone_size j_call cdr3_length v_call cdr3_aa cdr3_nt
- - TRBJ2-7 14 TRBV4-1 CASSHSPSPYEQYF TGCGCCAGCAGCCACTCTCCGAGTCCCTACGAGCAGTACTTC
TRBD1 - TRBJ1-5 15 TRBV15 CATSRDPGQNQPQHF TGTGCCACCAGCAGGGATCCGGGACAGAATCAGCCCCAGCATTTT
- - TRBJ2-1 16 TRBV7-3 CASSFGGTSSYNEQFF TGTGCCAGCAGCTTCGGAGGTACGAGCTCCTACAATGAGCAGTTCTTC
- - TRBJ1-5 13 TRBV5-6 CASSLEMEVPQHF TGTGCCAGCAGCTTGGAGATGGAGGTTCCCCAGCATTTT
- - TRBJ1-2 11 TRBV20-1 CSAPQGRGYTF TGCAGTGCGCCACAGGGAAGAGGCTACACCTTC
- - TRBJ2-4 15 TRBV2 CASLSPGKDKNIQYF TGTGCCAGCTTGTCCCCAGGGAAGGACAAAAACATTCAGTACTTC
- once TRBJ1-1 12 TRBV7-9 CSSSLEQGRAFF TGTTCCAGCAGCTTAGAACAGGGTCGAGCTTTCTTT
TRBD1 - TRBJ2-3 16 TRBV5-1 CASSWGTGGVEDTQYF TGCGCCAGCAGCTGGGGGACAGGGGGAGTAGAAGATACGCAGTATTTT
TRBD1 - TRBJ2-5 16 TRBV25-1 CASSDESGTGVETQYF TGTGCCAGCAGTGACGAGTCCGGGACAGGAGTCGAGACCCAGTACTTC
- - TRBJ2-3 14 TRBV7-8 CASSSYRGRDTQYF TGTGCCAGCAGCTCCTACCGGGGTCGGGATACGCAGTATTTT
TRBD1 once TRBJ2-2 17 TRBV5-8 CASSFEFGTGVTGELFF TGTGCCAGCAGCTTCGAGTTTGGGACAGGGGTCACCGGGGAGCTGTTTTTT
- - TRBJ2-1 13 TRBV2 CASSSTGYNEQFF TGTGCCAGCAGTTCGACTGGATACAATGAGCAGTTCTTC
- - TRBJ1-1 10 TRBV12-5 CASGQGEAFF TGTGCTAGTGGACAGGGTGAAGCTTTCTTT
- few TRBJ2-2 15 TRBV27 CASSFKQGNTGELFF TGTGCCAGCAGTTTCAAACAGGGGAACACCGGGGAGCTGTTTTTT
- once TRBJ2-3 16 TRBV10-3 CAISTRTALATDTQYF TGTGCCATCAGTACACGGACAGCCCTGGCCACAGATACGCAGTATTTT
- - TRBJ2-3 15 TRBV16 CASSQTASSPDTQYF TGTGCCAGCAGCCAAACAGCTAGCAGTCCAGATACGCAGTATTTT
- - TRBJ2-5 15 TRBV28 CASSSGQQGKETQYF TGTGCCAGCAGTTCGGGACAACAAGGAAAAGAGACCCAGTACTTC
TRBD1 - TRBJ2-2 14 TRBV5-1 CASSLGQAPGELFF TGCGCCAGCAGCTTAGGACAGGCACCCGGGGAGCTGTTTTTT
TRBD1 - TRBJ2-7 15 TRBV5-8 CASSTDRGFVYEQYF TGTGCCAGCAGCACAGACAGGGGCTTTGTCTACGAGCAGTACTTC
- - TRBJ1-1 14 TRBV6-1 CASSSTGPHTEAFF TGTGCCAGCAGTTCTACAGGGCCCCACACTGAAGCTTTCTTT
- - TRBJ2-3 14 TRBV4-3 CASSQGVSSGPRGF TGCGCCAGCAGCCAAGGCGTCTCAAGCGGCCCTCGGGGATTT
- - TRBJ2-5 12 TRBV25-1 CASSRPGETQYF TGTGCCAGCAGTAGGCCAGGGGAGACCCAGTACTTC
- - TRBJ1-3 13 TRBV6-6 CASSGTDENTIYF TGTGCCAGCAGCGGGACTGACGAAAACACCATATATTTT
- once TRBJ1-5 15 TRBV4-2 CASSRSGGSDQPQHF TGTGCCAGCAGCCGATCGGGAGGGAGCGATCAGCCCCAGCATTTT
- - TRBJ1-2 15 TRBV9 CASSLGQSHNYGYTF TGTGCCAGCAGCCTCGGACAGTCCCATAACTATGGCTACACCTTC
TRBD1 few TRBJ1-1 11 TRBV20-1 CSARDRTEAFF TGCAGTGCCCGGGACAGAACTGAAGCTTTCTTT
TRBD1 - TRBJ1-3 16 TRBV19 CASKGQGERAGNTIYF TGTGCCAGTAAAGGACAGGGGGAACGAGCAGGAAACACCATATATTTT
TRBD1 - TRBJ2-3 14 TRBV6-5 CASRRGPSTDTQYF TGTGCCAGCAGGAGGGGGCCAAGCACAGATACGCAGTATTTT
TRBD1 - TRBJ1-2 13 TRBV29-1 CSVTGQGIYGYTF TGCAGCGTGACGGGACAGGGGATCTATGGCTACACCTTC